These T cell receptor beta chains were read from a single sample in a study of CXCR3-negative and CXCR3-positive naive CD8 T cells. TCRdb re-called the 5' RACE reads and shows each CDR3 protein once, DNA omitted. The sample's table shows 70,000 to 100,000 distinct CDR3 sequences. The specimen sequenced was naive CXCR3- CD8+ T cells from blood. These receptors all stem from a human donor in good health. Some clones in this sample may be carry-over from other donors' samples. Each CDR3 is given with its conserved first and last residue. Fields, in order: CDR3 length, V gene, J gene, CDR3 protein.

len: 14
v_gene: TRBV28
j_gene: TRBJ1-5
CDR3aa: CASRFSGANQPQHF

len: 12
v_gene: TRBV12-3/TRBV12-4
j_gene: TRBJ1-2
CDR3aa: CASSEDRGSDTF

len: 13
v_gene: TRBV29-1
j_gene: TRBJ2-7
CDR3aa: CSVVLAGSYEQYF

len: 15
v_gene: TRBV7-2
j_gene: TRBJ1-1
CDR3aa: CASSLAPAGSTEAFF

len: 15
v_gene: TRBV28
j_gene: TRBJ2-2
CDR3aa: CASSLLWEYPGELFF

len: 16
v_gene: TRBV7-9
j_gene: TRBJ1-4
CDR3aa: CASSLEGAREREKLFF

len: 13
v_gene: TRBV12-3/TRBV12-4
j_gene: TRBJ2-1
CDR3aa: CASSLGRYNEQFF

len: 13
v_gene: TRBV29-1
j_gene: TRBJ2-1
CDR3aa: CSTSAGARNEQFF

len: 16
v_gene: TRBV28
j_gene: TRBJ1-5
CDR3aa: CASTPKFGQPNQPQHF

len: 14
v_gene: TRBV28
j_gene: TRBJ1-5
CDR3aa: CASRQDYSNQPQHF

len: 12
v_gene: TRBV20-1
j_gene: TRBJ2-7
CDR3aa: CSASEGDYEQYF

len: 14
v_gene: TRBV29-1
j_gene: TRBJ2-5
CDR3aa: CSVEDWQVQETQYF

len: 13
v_gene: TRBV18
j_gene: TRBJ2-7
CDR3aa: CASSPGQGNEQYF

len: 14
v_gene: TRBV4-3
j_gene: TRBJ2-7
CDR3aa: CASSLRDRDYEQYF

len: 14
v_gene: TRBV28
j_gene: TRBJ1-4
CDR3aa: CASRPRQTHEKLFF

len: 14
v_gene: TRBV20-1
j_gene: TRBJ2-2
CDR3aa: CSARLRPGAGELFF

len: 14
v_gene: TRBV29-1
j_gene: TRBJ2-2
CDR3aa: CSVENRERTGELFF

len: 16
v_gene: TRBV7-8
j_gene: TRBJ1-1
CDR3aa: CASSLAQGLEYTEAFF

len: 14
v_gene: TRBV21-1
j_gene: TRBJ2-7
CDR3aa: CASHRREPNYEQYF

len: 13
v_gene: TRBV29-1
j_gene: TRBJ2-5
CDR3aa: CSVEDSGGETQYF

len: 15
v_gene: TRBV28
j_gene: TRBJ2-7
CDR3aa: CASSSTRDLGGEQYF

len: 15
v_gene: TRBV28
j_gene: TRBJ1-5
CDR3aa: CASSFMRQKTQPQHF

len: 14
v_gene: TRBV28
j_gene: TRBJ2-5
CDR3aa: CASSFGQAQETQYF

len: 12
v_gene: TRBV12-3/TRBV12-4
j_gene: TRBJ2-7
CDR3aa: CASSSRQSEQYF

len: 13
v_gene: TRBV29-1
j_gene: TRBJ2-2
CDR3aa: CSVEEGEDGELFF

len: 12
v_gene: TRBV29-1
j_gene: TRBJ2-7
CDR3aa: CSVQGEAYEQYF

len: 14
v_gene: TRBV4-1
j_gene: TRBJ2-7
CDR3aa: CASSQESIAGEQYF